This TCR beta chain derives from a study of PD-1 blockade in mismatch repair-deficient tumors. Data came from immunoSEQ multiplex PCR; TCRdb stores just in-frame clones and leaves some out. The repertoire holds 85,000 to 130,000 clones, with under 90% as singletons. As to this clone: Antigen unknown.

Points from the study as a whole: Tumor-resident clones, often undetectable pretreatment in blood, expanded then contracted after pembrolizumab.

In germline, CDR1 is SGHDT, CDR2 YYEEEE. V gave up 5 bases and J gave up 4 bases, with 16 bases separating them. The CDR3 loop spans 14 amino acids. The source was peripheral blood, collected around 8 months after starting pembrolizumab. The chain links TRBV5-6 to TRBJ2-7, with D uncertain. This receptor was obtained from an adult with mismatch repair-deficient cancer. The CDR3 DNA reads as TGTGCCAGCAGAGTCGTTGGGGTTGAATACGAGCAGTACTTC. Translation gives CASRVVGVEYEQYF.